This entry features one T cell receptor (beta chain) sequence. The antigen is not known. The sample carries other DNA sequences with the same CDR3. Assay used: immunoSEQ multiplex PCR; TCRdb lists only in-frame clones, some missing. Among some 15,000 clones, around four fifths were seen once, and the ten largest hold approximately 13%. This record belongs to a study of OX40 agonist ivuxolimab in advanced cancers. Background on the study: The drug used for patients, ivuxolimab, was an agonistic anti-OX40 (CD134) antibody. Every 2 weeks, ivuxolimab was infused into the patients intravenously at between 0.01 and 10 mg/kg. Whole-study results and caveats: Expanded clones were, on average, more numerous among CD8+ T cells than CD4+.

Trimming shortened V by 0 bases and J by 2 bases, and 4 bases separated the two germline ends. CDR3 size: 13 residues. CDR1 and CDR2 from the germline V gene are LGHNA and YSLEER. This sample comprised CD4+ or CD8+ T cells sorted from blood, obtained in a trial of the OX40 agonist ivuxolimab. The rearrangement joins TRBV4-3 to TRBJ2-5; D is unclear. This receptor was taken from an adult with an advanced solid tumor such as melanoma, head and neck, liver or kidney cancer. The DNA of the CDR3 is TGCGCCAGCAGCCAAGAAGTTCAAGAGACCCAGTACTTC. Its protein is CASSQEVQETQYF.